The 14 T cell receptor beta chains in this list originate from one sample, sequenced in a study of blood T cells in healthy people across ages. A second PCR of roughly 7 to 11 cycles used a sample-barcoded 5' primer and a J-beta primer mix. TCRdb independently ran MiXCR on the 5' RACE reads; one entry per CDR3 protein. The sample contains about 1.4 million distinct CDR3 sequences, roughly 60% of which appear only once. Sequencing input: blood. The receptor source for this set is a man aged 18 to 30 in good health.

The genes are TRBV2 and TRBJ1-2; 9 bases map to TRBD1. Germline CDR1 SNHLY, CDR2 FYNNEI. With 4 bases clipped from V and 7 bases from J, the junction kept 7 bases outside the gene matches. The CDR3 spans 14 residues. CDR3 nucleotides: TGTGCCAGCAGTGCCCCCCGGACAGGGGTTGGCTACACCTTC. This gives the protein CASSAPRTGVGYTF.

This chain links TRBV29-1 with TRBJ1-2, with 9 bases fitting TRBD1. The CDR3 is made up of 14 amino acids. From germline, CDR1 is SQVTM and CDR2 ANQGSEA. V shed 4 bases and J 3 bases; nucleotides not matched to a gene: 6. The CDR3 loop reads CSVGGQGPDYGYTF. The CDR3 DNA sequence: TGCAGCGTTGGGGGACAGGGTCCCGACTATGGCTACACCTTC. Using reference TRBV29-1 and TRBJ1-2 for the parts outside the CDR3, the full variable domain is SAVISQKPSRDICQRGTSLTIQCQVDSQVTMMFWYRQQPGQSLTLIATANQGSEATYESGFVIDKFPISRPNLTFSTLTVSNMSPEDSSIYLCSVGGQGPDYGYTFGSGTRLTVV.

The J gene is TRBJ2-5, the V gene TRBV6-5, with a tentative D call TRBD1 (6 bases). This CDR3 region has 15 residues. CDR1 and CDR2 from the germline V gene are MNHEY and SVGAGI. V was clipped by 2 bases and J by 11 bases, with 21 bases between them. CDR3 nucleotide sequence: TGTGCCAGCAGTTACGCGGCCGCCGGGGACAATGAGCAGTACTTC. It is translated as CASSYAAAGDNEQYF.

The gene calls are TRBV20-1 and TRBJ2-3, with 12 positions matching TRBD2. With 4 bases clipped from V and 1 base from J, the junction kept 12 bases outside the gene matches. This CDR3 has 18 amino acids. Germline V gives CDR1 DFQATT, CDR2 SNEGSKA (reference sequence). The CDR3 is CSAKAAVSSGGGTDTQYF. The CDR3, as DNA: TGCAGTGCTAAAGCGGCCGTATCTAGCGGGGGGGGCACAGATACGCAGTATTTT.

This sequence joins TRBV20-1 and TRBJ2-1, with unresolved D. V dropped 4 bases and J dropped 5 bases, with 12 bases sitting between them. This CDR3 has 13 amino acids. The V gene's germline CDR1 is DFQATT and CDR2 SNEGSKA (reference sequence). DNA of the CDR3: TGCAGTGCTACGCCCCCGTATGACAATGAGCAGTTCTTC. This sequence encodes CSATPPYDNEQFF.

V is TRBV4-1 and J is TRBJ1-5, with TRBD1 matching 7 bases. Germline V gives CDR1 MGHRA, CDR2 YSYEKL. V lost 4 bases, J lost 0 bases, and 9 bases stayed unmatched. CDR3 length: 17 amino acids. The CDR3: CASSPTPSGGSNQPQHF. The CDR3 region has the DNA TGCGCCAGCAGCCCTACCCCCTCAGGGGGTAGCAATCAGCCCCAGCATTTT.

This clonotype was detected a few times. This chain connects TRBV29-1 to TRBJ2-7; 7 bases line up with TRBD1. V was pared by 6 bases and J by 5 bases, with 7 bases of the junction left unmatched. Germline V lookup: CDR1 SQVTM, CDR2 ANQGSEA. The CDR3 extends over 12 amino acids. This CDR3 is CSVDTGVNEQYF. CDR3 coding DNA: TGCAGCGTCGATACAGGGGTGAACGAGCAGTACTTC.

This clonotype was seen a few times. This chain joins TRBV6-5 and TRBJ2-5; the D gene is possibly TRBD2 (6 bases). V lost 6 bases, J lost 1 base, and 15 bases lay in between. The CDR3 length is 15 residues. The germline CDR1 and CDR2 sequences are MNHEY and SVGAGI. CDR3 nucleotides: TGTGCCAGCAGCTCCCCGGGAGCAGTCCAAGAGACCCAGTACTTC. Protein product: CASSSPGAVQETQYF.

The chain joins TRBV2 to TRBJ1-2; 8 nucleotides match TRBD1. Germline trimming cut 6 bases from V and 2 bases from J; bases unmatched to any gene: 8. The CDR3 consists of 15 residues. The germline V gene has CDR1 SNHLY and CDR2 FYNNEI. The CDR3 bases are TGTGCCAGCAGAGGTGACAGGGGTCCGAACTATGGCTACACCTTC. It specifies CASRGDRGPNYGYTF.

This clonotype came up a few times. The genes are TRBV29-1 and TRBJ2-7; 10 positions match TRBD2. The length of the CDR3 is 13 residues. The V gene's germline CDR1 is SQVTM and CDR2 ANQGSEA. Losses at the gene ends were 5 bases for V and 2 bases for J; bases not matched to a gene: 3. The chain's CDR3 is CSVLAGVTYEQYF. The CDR3 coding sequence is TGCAGCGTTCTAGCGGGAGTTACCTACGAGCAGTACTTC.

The chain recombines TRBV29-1 with TRBJ2-1; D may be TRBD1 (5 bases). The CDR3 spans 11 residues. Germline CDR1 reads SQVTM; CDR2 reads ANQGSEA. V lost 6 bases and J lost 3, with 6 bases in between. The CDR3 nucleotides are TGCAGCGTGGACAACTACAATGAGCAGTTCTTC. It yields the protein CSVDNYNEQFF.

CDR3 in DNA: TGTGCCAGCAGCGCGGCATCGGTTTACAATGAGCAGTTCTTC. It translates to CASSAASVYNEQFF. The rearrangement uses TRBV7-9 and TRBJ2-1; D ambiguous. The V gene's germline CDR1 is SEHNR and CDR2 FQNEAQ (reference sequence). The CDR3 spans 14 residues. V was clipped by 5 bases and J by 4 bases, with 12 bases between them.

The chain links TRBV7-8 to TRBJ2-7; 10 positions agree with TRBD2. The length of the CDR3 is 15 residues. J was trimmed by 4 bases and V by 2 bases; bases with no gene match: 5. The germline V gene encodes CDR1 SGHVS and CDR2 FQNEAQ. The CDR3 here is CASSLILAGKYEQYF. The CDR3 region has the DNA TGTGCCAGCAGCTTAATACTAGCGGGAAAGTACGAGCAGTACTTC.

The V call is TRBV19, the J call TRBJ2-5, with D possibly matching TRBD2 (6 bases). This CDR3 contains 15 residues. V gave up 9 bases and J gave up 4 bases, with 21 bases separating them. Per the germline V gene, CDR1 is LNHDA and CDR2 is SQIVND (reference sequence). The CDR3 reads CASRQEGPFGETQYF. For the CDR3, the DNA is TGTGCCAGCAGGCAGGAGGGGCCGTTCGGAGAGACCCAGTACTTC.